Shown below are 2 T cell receptor beta chains from a single sample sequenced in a study of T cell clonality in common variable immunodeficiency. Method: immunoSEQ multiplex PCR; TCRdb's copy keeps in-frame clones and lacks some. In total the sample includes under 30,000 clones, none of them seen once. The specimen was peripheral blood mononuclear cells. The receptors were gathered from a person aged 18-70 years in good health.

This clone was counted only a few times. The sequenced part of the CDR3 DNA is TGTGCCAGCAGCTTAGACAGCCGCTCTGGAAACACC. Its translation is CASSLDSRSGNT. The whole CDR3 protein is CASSLDSRSGNTIYF. The rearrangement uses TRBV7-3 and TRBJ1-3; tentatively, D is TRBD1 (5 bases). From the germline J gene comes the end of the CDR3, since the read stops 3 residues before it. Trimming shortened V by 2 bases and J by 0 bases, and 8 bases separated the two germline ends. Germline V gene lookup returns CDR1 SGHTA and CDR2 FQGTGA. This CDR3 contains 15 residues.

At least ten counts were recorded for this clone. The read ends 3 residues early relative to the CDR3; the germline J gene fills the gap. This chain joins TRBV7-2 and TRBJ2-7; D may be TRBD1 (7 bases). Germline V CDR1 and CDR2: SGHTA, FQGNSA. The CDR3 spans 14 residues. The V gene lost 3 bases and the J gene lost 6 bases, with 15 bases spanning the gap. The part of the CDR3 DNA that was read is TGTGCCAGCAGCTTGACAGGGACCGGGGGCGAG. Translating it yields CASSLTGTGGE. The full CDR3 protein reads CASSLTGTGGEQYF.